Each of the 17 T cell receptor beta chains below was sequenced from the same sample in a study of T cell responses to AZD1222 COVID-19 vaccine. The assay was immunoSEQ multiplex PCR, and TCRdb's table has in-frame clones only and misses some. The sample holds about 86,000 clones, around 90% seen once. Sequenced material: peripheral blood, taken on day 0 of AZD1222 vaccination. These receptors were collected from an adult in good health.

The genes are TRBV7-6 and TRBJ1-4; possible D gene TRBD1, 5 bases. V was trimmed by 5 bases and J by 7 bases, leaving 23 bases between them. In germline, CDR1 is SGHVS, CDR2 FNYEAQ. This CDR3 is 17 amino acids long. The CDR3 DNA is TGTGCCAGCAGCCGACAGTCCAAACCTTCGCTTGTTGAAAAACTGTTTTTT. This gives the protein CASSRQSKPSLVEKLFF.

J is TRBJ1-3 and V is TRBV28; TRBD1 matches at 7 bases. The CDR3 covers 13 residues. The J segment lost 6 bases and the V segment lost 10 bases, leaving 9 bases of the junction unmatched. Germline CDR1 MDHEN, CDR2 SYDVKM. CDR3 in DNA: TGTGCCACCCGACAGGGCGGCGAAAACACCATATATTTT. It encodes CATRQGGENTIYF. Full variable domain (remainder filled in from reference TRBV28 and TRBJ1-3): DVKVTQSSRYLVKRTGEKVFLECVQDMDHENMFWYRQDPGLGLRLIYFSYDVKMKEKGDIPEGYSVSREKKERFSLILESASTNQTSMYLCATRQGGENTIYFGEGSWLTVV.

The V call is TRBV6-5, the J call TRBJ2-7; D is unclear. Germline loops: CDR1 MNHEY, CDR2 SVGAGI. V lost 6 bases to trimming and J lost 2 bases, with 11 bases between them. The CDR3 runs to 13 residues. CDR3 nucleotides: TGTGCCAGCAGCCCGAGGTATACCTACGAGCAGTACTTC. It translates to CASSPRYTYEQYF.

This rearrangement joins TRBV5-4 to TRBJ1-3, with D possibly being TRBD1 (6 bases). V shed 2 bases and J shed 4 bases, with 10 bases lying between them. CDR1 and CDR2 (germline): SGHNT, YYREEE (reference sequence). This CDR3 contains 14 residues. CDR3: CASSFRGAGNTIYF. The DNA for the CDR3 is TGTGCCAGCAGCTTTAGGGGGGCAGGAAACACCATATATTTT.

This clone was counted a single time. The V gene is TRBV7-9, the J gene TRBJ1-5; D remains unclear. This CDR3 is 12 amino acids long. The germline CDR1 and CDR2 sequences are SEHNR and FQNEAQ (reference sequence). Between the trimmed V and J ends, which lost 3 bases and 3 bases, there was a span of 3 bases. This CDR3 is CASSFDNQPQHF. The CDR3 DNA is TGTGCCAGCAGCTTCGACAATCAGCCCCAGCATTTT.

V gene TRBV29-1 combines with J gene TRBJ2-2; D might be TRBD1 (5 bases). The CDR3 contains 12 residues. Germline CDR1 and CDR2: SQVTM and ANQGSEA. The V and J ends lost 7 bases and 8 bases respectively, with 14 bases between them. The CDR3 loop reads CSAVDTLGELFF. CDR3 nucleotide sequence: TGCAGCGCCGTGGACACCCTGGGGGAGCTGTTTTTT.

The chain is built from TRBV6-1 and TRBJ1-2; D remains unclear. Germline CDR1 is MNHNS and CDR2 is SASEGT. Trimming pared 3 bases from V and 8 bases from J, leaving 7 bases between. This CDR3 has 11 amino acids. CDR3 protein: CASSELMGYTF. Here the CDR3 DNA reads TGTGCCAGCAGTGAGCTTATGGGCTACACCTTC.

The CDR3 bases are TGTGCCAGCAGGGACGGGGTACCTGCAACTAATGAAAAACTGTTTTTT. It is translated as CASRDGVPATNEKLFF. This chain uses TRBV2 with TRBJ1-4; D call uncertain. There are 16 residues in the CDR3. CDR1 is SNHLY, CDR2 FYNNEI, per germline. Trimming pared 6 bases from V and 0 bases from J, leaving 14 bases between.

This clone was observed once. This specimen includes other DNA sequences encoding the same CDR3. V gene TRBV5-6 combines with J gene TRBJ2-5; 11 nucleotides align to TRBD1. Germline CDR1 is SGHDT and CDR2 is YYEEEE. The CDR3 has 14 residues. V lost 4 bases to trimming and J lost 5 bases; unmatched junction nucleotides: 4. The CDR3 region is CASSGQGAGETQYF. CDR3 bases: TGTGCCAGCAGCGGACAGGGGGCTGGTGAGACCCAGTACTTC.

The chain combines TRBV11-2 with TRBJ2-5, with 14 bases aligning to TRBD2. From germline, CDR1 is SGHAT and CDR2 FQNNGV. V lost 5 bases and J lost 1; bases outside the gene matches: 3. The CDR3 is 16 amino acids. The CDR3 here is CASSAGTSGSQETQYF. CDR3 nucleotides: TGTGCCAGCAGCGCCGGGACTAGCGGGAGCCAAGAGACCCAGTACTTC.

J is TRBJ2-2 and V is TRBV15, with TRBD2 as a possible D gene (7 bases). Germline V gene lookup returns CDR1 LNHNV and CDR2 YYDKDF (reference sequence). V was clipped by 4 bases and J by 5 bases, with 17 bases between them. The CDR3 sequence is 16 residues long. CDR3 coding DNA: TGTGCCACCAGCACTCGAGGGGGGGCGCGGACCGGGGAGCTGTTTTTT. The encoded protein is CATSTRGGARTGELFF.

The V gene is TRBV19, the J gene TRBJ2-7, with D unclear. Between the trimmed V and J ends, which lost 1 base and 2 bases, there was a span of 9 bases. CDR1 is LNHDA and CDR2 is SQIVND in the germline V gene (reference sequence). CDR3 length: 14 amino acids. CDR3 region: CASSIVGGTYEQYF. CDR3 sequence (DNA): TGTGCCAGTAGTATAGTAGGCGGAACCTACGAGCAGTACTTC.

The rearrangement links TRBV7-6 to TRBJ2-1, with D uncertain. V shed 8 bases and J shed 5 bases, with 19 bases lying between them. The germline V gene encodes CDR1 SGHVS and CDR2 FNYEAQ. The CDR3 contains 15 residues. The CDR3 spells CASSPARRINNEQFF. In DNA, the CDR3 is TGTGCCAGCTCCCCGGCACGGCGCATTAACAATGAGCAGTTCTTC.

The genes are TRBV7-8 and TRBJ2-7; TRBD2 matches 8 bases. The V segment lost 5 bases and the J segment 1 base; nucleotides outside the gene matches: 10. Germline values: CDR1 SGHVS, CDR2 FQNEAQ. CDR3 length equals 16 residues. This CDR3 is CASSAHRVAGSYEQYF. The CDR3 DNA reads TGTGCCAGCAGCGCCCATCGGGTAGCGGGATCCTACGAGCAGTACTTC.

This rearrangement joins TRBV9 to TRBJ1-2; D is uncertain. V was cut by 3 bases and J by 4 bases, with 7 bases left in between. Germline V gene sequence: CDR1 SGDLS, CDR2 YYNGEE. The CDR3 is 12 amino acids. In DNA, the CDR3 is TGTGCCAGCAGCGCTACGAGCTATGGCTACACCTTC. Amino acid sequence: CASSATSYGYTF.

The DNA for the CDR3 is TGTGCCAGCACCCTCCCTGCTAGCGGGAGTGCCGAGCAGTACTTC. As protein: CASTLPASGSAEQYF. The chain links TRBV6-6 to TRBJ2-7; 10 bases are shared with TRBD2. CDR3 length equals 15 residues. Trimming removed 7 bases from V and 6 bases from J; junction bases left unmatched: 12. CDR1 and CDR2 (germline): MNHNY, SVGAGI (reference sequence).

The chain employs TRBV6-2 or TRBV6-3 and TRBJ1-5, with TRBD1 matching 8 bases. Germline CDR1 and CDR2: MNHEY and SVGEGT. The CDR3 is 13 amino acids. The V gene end was trimmed by 4 bases and the J gene end by 5 bases; junction bases not matched to a gene: 1. CDR3 in amino acids: CASSSTGDQPQHF. Written as DNA, the CDR3 is TGTGCCAGCAGTTCGACAGGGGATCAGCCCCAGCATTTT.